Shown below are 10 T cell receptor beta chains from a single sample sequenced in a study of T cells in women clearing cervical HPV infection. TCRdb's copy holds only in-frame clones and misses some; the assay was immunoSEQ multiplex PCR. Its table records about 20,000 clones. The specimen was blood buffy coat. Source of these receptors: a woman between 18 and 69 years old with a cervical HPV16 infection that either progressed to CIN3+ or cleared (not recorded which).

The DNA read from the CDR3 is TGCAGTTCCCCGAGCGGGGATGGC. Its translation: CSSPSGDG. The whole CDR3 is CSSPSGDGYTF. The rearrangement joins TRBV20-1 to TRBJ1-2; D remains unclear. The sequenced fragment ends 3 residues before the CDR3 boundary, so the rest is inferred from the germline J gene. This CDR3 has 11 residues. CDR1 is DFQATT and CDR2 is SNEGSKA in the germline V gene (reference sequence). Trimming took 8 bases from V and 6 from J, leaving 13 bases between them.

The part of the CDR3 DNA that was read is TGTGCCAGCAGCCAAGGACTTTACAATGAG. Protein sequence: CASSQGLYNE. The whole CDR3 sequence reads CASSQGLYNEQFF. The genes are TRBV3-1 (or the pseudogene TRBV3-2) and TRBJ2-1; no clear D. The observed sequence ends 3 residues before the CDR3 terminus, with the missing tail filled in from the germline J gene. V was cut by 1 base and J by 4 bases, with 5 bases left in between. The CDR3 runs 13 residues. The germline gives CDR1 LGHDT, CDR2 YNNKEL (reference sequence).

About this clone itself: The read terminates 3 residues ahead of where the CDR3 ends, so the germline J gene completes it. The chain joins TRBV30 to TRBJ1-4; D ambiguous. CDR3 length: 13 amino acids. Germline V CDR1 and CDR2: GTSNPN, SVGIG (reference sequence). The CDR3 bases that were read are TGTGCCTGGAGTAAGGCAGATAATTCACCA. It specifies CAWSKADNSP. The CDR3, in full, reads CAWSKADNSPLFF.

Points on this clone: The CDR3 goes on 3 residues after the read ends, and that part is filled in from the germline J gene. The chain recombines TRBV6-1 with TRBJ1-6, with 7 bases lining up with TRBD1. V was clipped by 3 bases and J by 9 bases; unmatched bases: 5. Germline V gives CDR1 MNHNS, CDR2 SASEGT. The CDR3 has 14 residues. Incomplete CDR3 DNA: TGTGCCAGCAGTGAGAGGGGGCTTGGTTCACCC. This encodes CASSERGLGSP. The full CDR3 protein is CASSERGLGSPLHF.

As for this clone: The read terminates 3 residues ahead of where the CDR3 ends, so the germline J gene completes it. This chain uses TRBV5-4 with TRBJ1-4, with D perhaps matching TRBD1 (5 bases). V lost 4 bases to trimming and J lost 7 bases, with 17 bases between them. CDR1 SGHNT and CDR2 YYREEE come from the germline V gene (reference sequence). This CDR3 region has 15 residues. The CDR3 here is CASSLEGTGGEKLFF. CDR3 DNA, as far as it was read: TGTGCCAGCAGCCTTGAGGGGACCGGGGGTGAAAAA.

With respect to this clone: The read gets to within 3 residues of the CDR3 end, and the germline J gene fills in the rest. The genes are TRBV29-1 and TRBJ1-2, with 7 positions matching TRBD1. V gave up 6 bases and J gave up 3 bases; unmatched junction bases: 10. CDR1 is SQVTM and CDR2 is ANQGSEA in the germline V gene. The CDR3 loop spans 14 amino acids. This chain's CDR3 is CSVTIVQGYYGYTF. CDR3 DNA (partial): TGCAGCGTGACTATTGTACAGGGGTACTATGGC.

With regard to this clone: Read coverage stops 3 residues before the CDR3 terminus; the germline J gene supplies the remainder. The rearrangement joins TRBV7-9 to TRBJ1-6; 10 bases agree with TRBD1. The ends lost 2 bases at V and 9 bases at J; junction bases unmatched: 1. The length of the CDR3 is 14 residues. Germline V gene sequence: CDR1 SEHNR, CDR2 FQNEAQ (reference sequence). CDR3 loop: CASSLRDRGSPLHF. The sequenced CDR3 bases are TGTGCCAGCAGCTTACGGGACAGGGGTTCACCC. Drawing the rest from reference TRBV7-9 and TRBJ1-6, the complete variable domain is DTGVSQNPRHKITKRGQNVTFRCDPISEHNRLYWYRQTLGQGPEFLTYFQNEAQLEKSRLLSDRFSAERPKGSFSTLEIQRTEQGDSAMYLCASSLRDRGSPLHFGNGTRLTVT.

Comment on this clone: The read finishes 3 residues shy of the CDR3 end, and the germline J gene is used to complete it. This chain connects TRBV7-9 to TRBJ1-4; 9 bases agree with TRBD1. V shed 4 bases, J shed 5 bases, and the junction held 5 bases outside the gene matches. The CDR3 has 15 amino acids. Germline V gives CDR1 SEHNR, CDR2 FQNEAQ (reference sequence). CDR3 amino acids: CASSYRQGGNEKLFF. The part of the CDR3 DNA that was read is TGTGCCAGCAGCTACCGACAGGGGGGAAATGAAAAA.

To note about this clone: The sequenced fragment ends 3 residues before the CDR3 boundary, so the rest is inferred from the germline J gene. V is TRBV7-7 and J is TRBJ2-3; D perhaps matches TRBD2 (5 bases). Germline values: CDR1 SSHAT, CDR2 FNYEAQ (reference sequence). This CDR3 contains 15 residues. V dropped 1 base and J dropped 0 bases, with 8 bases sitting between them. Here the CDR3 reads CASSLVPGSTDTQYF. The CDR3 bases that were read are TGTGCCAGCAGCTTAGTACCGGGGAGCACAGATACG. The whole variable domain, remainder taken from reference TRBV7-7 and TRBJ2-3, is GAGVSQSPRYKVTKRGQDVTLRCDPISSHATLYWYQQALGQGPEFLTYFNYEAQPDKSGLPSDRFSAERPEGSISTLTIQRTEQRDSAMYRCASSLVPGSTDTQYFGPGTRLTVL.

For this clone: The read terminates 3 residues ahead of where the CDR3 ends, so the germline J gene completes it. The V gene is TRBV12-3 or TRBV12-4, the J gene TRBJ2-7; D is uncertain. The CDR3 loop spans 14 amino acids. Trimming pared 0 bases from V and 6 bases from J, leaving 12 bases between. CDR3 bases read: TGTGCCAGCAGTTTAGCGAATTCAGTTCCCGAG. Its protein is CASSLANSVPE. The CDR3 reads in full as CASSLANSVPEQYF.